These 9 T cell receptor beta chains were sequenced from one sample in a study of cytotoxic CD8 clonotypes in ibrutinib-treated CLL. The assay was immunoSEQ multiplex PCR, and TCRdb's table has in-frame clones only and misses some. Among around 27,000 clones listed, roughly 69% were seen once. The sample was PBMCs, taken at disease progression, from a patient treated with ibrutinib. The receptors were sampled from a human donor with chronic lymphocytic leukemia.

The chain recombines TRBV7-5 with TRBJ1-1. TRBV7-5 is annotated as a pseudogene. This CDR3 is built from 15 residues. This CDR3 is CARSLNGTGGTEAFF. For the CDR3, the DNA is TGTGCCAGAAGCTTAAATGGGACCGGCGGCACTGAAGCTTTCTTT.

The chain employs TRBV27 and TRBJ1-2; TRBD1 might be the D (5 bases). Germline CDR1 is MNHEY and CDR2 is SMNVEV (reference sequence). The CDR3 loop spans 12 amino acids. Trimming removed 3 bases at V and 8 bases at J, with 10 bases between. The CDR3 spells CASSFDRLGYTF. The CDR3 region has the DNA TGTGCCAGCAGTTTCGACAGATTAGGCTACACCTTC.

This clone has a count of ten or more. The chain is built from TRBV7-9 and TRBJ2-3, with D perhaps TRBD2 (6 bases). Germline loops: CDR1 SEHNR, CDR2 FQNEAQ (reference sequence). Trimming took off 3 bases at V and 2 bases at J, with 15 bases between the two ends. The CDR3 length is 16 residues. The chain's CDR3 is CASSLERAPPTDTQYF. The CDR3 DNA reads TGTGCCAGCAGCTTGGAGCGGGCCCCCCCCACAGATACGCAGTATTTT.

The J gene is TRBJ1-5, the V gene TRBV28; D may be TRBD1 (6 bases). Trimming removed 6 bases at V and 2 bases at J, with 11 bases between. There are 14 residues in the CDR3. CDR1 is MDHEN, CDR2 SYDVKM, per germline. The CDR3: CASSLYRGNQPQHF. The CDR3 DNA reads TGTGCCAGCAGCCTCTACAGGGGCAATCAGCCCCAGCATTTT. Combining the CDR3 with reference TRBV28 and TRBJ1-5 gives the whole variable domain DVKVTQSSRYLVKRTGEKVFLECVQDMDHENMFWYRQDPGLGLRLIYFSYDVKMKEKGDIPEGYSVSREKKERFSLILESASTNQTSMYLCASSLYRGNQPQHFGDGTRLSIL.

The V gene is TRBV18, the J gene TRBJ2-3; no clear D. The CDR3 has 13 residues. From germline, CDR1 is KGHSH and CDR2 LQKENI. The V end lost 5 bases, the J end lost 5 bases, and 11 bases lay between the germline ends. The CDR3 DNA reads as TGTGCCAGCTCAAAGGAACACCAAGATACGCAGTATTTT. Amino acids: CASSKEHQDTQYF.

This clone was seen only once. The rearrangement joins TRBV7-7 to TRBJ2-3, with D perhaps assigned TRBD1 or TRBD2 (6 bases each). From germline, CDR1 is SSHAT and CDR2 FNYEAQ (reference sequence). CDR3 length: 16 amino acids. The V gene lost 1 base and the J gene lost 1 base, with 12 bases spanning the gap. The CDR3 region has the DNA TGTGCCAGCAGCTTAGGGGGGGCCGGAGGCACAGATACGCAGTATTTT. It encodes CASSLGGAGGTDTQYF.

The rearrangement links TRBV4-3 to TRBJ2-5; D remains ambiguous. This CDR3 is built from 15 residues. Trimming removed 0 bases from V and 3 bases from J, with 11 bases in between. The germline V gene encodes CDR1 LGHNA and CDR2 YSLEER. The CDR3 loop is CASSQDYGYEETQYF. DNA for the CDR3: TGCGCCAGCAGCCAAGATTACGGGTACGAAGAGACCCAGTACTTC.

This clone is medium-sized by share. CDR3 nucleotide sequence: TGTGCCAGCAGCTTAGGAGAGGGTCAGCCCCAGCATTTT. This encodes CASSLGEGQPQHF. This chain links TRBV7-9 with TRBJ1-5; no clear D. The germline gives CDR1 SEHNR, CDR2 FQNEAQ (reference sequence). V was clipped by 1 base and J by 6 bases, with 7 bases between them. CDR3 length: 13 residues.

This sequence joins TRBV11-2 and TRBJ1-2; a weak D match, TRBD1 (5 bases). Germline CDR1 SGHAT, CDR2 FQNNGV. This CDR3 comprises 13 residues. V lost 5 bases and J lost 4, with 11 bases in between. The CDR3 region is CASSTTGGYGYTF. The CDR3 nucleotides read TGTGCCAGCAGCACCACCGGGGGCTATGGCTACACCTTC. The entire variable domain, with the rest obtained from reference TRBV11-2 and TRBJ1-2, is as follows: EAGVAQSPRYKIIEKRQSVAFWCNPISGHATLYWYQQILGQGPKLLIQFQNNGVVDDSQLPKDRFSAERLKGVDSTLKIQPAKLEDSAVYLCASSTTGGYGYTFGSGTRLTVV.